The 18 T cell receptor beta chains presented below share a single source sample, sequenced in a study of graft-versus-host responses after intestinal transplantation. The data were produced by immunoSEQ multiplex PCR, yet TCRdb's version contains in-frame clones alone and is incomplete. The table records about 19,000 clones, approximately 80% of them present only once. The sequenced sample was PBMCs, obtained 14 days after transplant. Receptor source: a human patient who received an intestinal transplant, so some T cells may come from the graft donor.

This rearrangement joins TRBV4-1 to TRBJ2-5; D is perhaps TRBD1 (5 bases). V shed 0 bases and J shed 9 bases, with 14 bases lying between them. Germline-derived CDR1 and CDR2 are MGHRA and YSYEKL. The CDR3 consists of 14 residues. The CDR3 DNA sequence: TGCGCCAGCAGCCAAGAGGGGCAGACGGAACCCCAGTACTTC. Its protein product is CASSQEGQTEPQYF.

The chain is built from TRBV29-1 and TRBJ2-1; TRBD1 aligns across 9 bases. CDR1 SQVTM and CDR2 ANQGSEA come from the germline V gene. The CDR3 has 14 amino acids. Trimming removed 6 bases from V and 7 bases from J; junction bases left unmatched: 10. CDR3: CSVVRDRVENEQFF. The CDR3 DNA reads as TGCAGCGTAGTCCGGGACAGGGTAGAGAATGAGCAGTTCTTC.

Turning to this clone: This specimen includes other DNA sequences encoding the same CDR3. This chain connects TRBV9 to TRBJ2-7; 7 nucleotides match TRBD2. CDR1 and CDR2 (germline): SGDLS, YYNGEE. The CDR3 length is 14 residues. The junction had 3 bases not matched to a gene; V was cut back by 2 bases and J by 1 base. The CDR3 coding sequence is TGTGCCAGCAGCGTTCAAGCGGGGTCCTACGAGCAGTACTTC. This gives the protein CASSVQAGSYEQYF.

V usage is TRBV5-1 and J usage is TRBJ2-3; 12 bases align to TRBD2. In germline, CDR1 is SGHRS, CDR2 YFSETQ. V lost 2 bases, J lost 2 bases, and 3 bases stayed unmatched. CDR3 length equals 16 residues. This chain's CDR3 is CASSFRTSGTTDTQYF. DNA of the CDR3: TGCGCCAGCAGCTTCCGGACTAGCGGGACCACAGATACGCAGTATTTT.

This clone has only one observation. The V and J genes are TRBV5-4 and TRBJ1-3; D perhaps matches TRBD1 (5 bases). V was trimmed by 3 bases and J by 4 bases, leaving 11 bases between them. Germline V lookup: CDR1 SGHNT, CDR2 YYREEE (reference sequence). The CDR3 runs to 14 residues. CDR3 nucleotides: TGTGCCAGCAGCTCATGGGGGTACGGAAACACCATATATTTT. This translates into CASSSWGYGNTIYF. The full variable domain, rest sourced from reference TRBV5-4 and TRBJ1-3, is ETGVTQSPTHLIKTRGQQVTLRCSSQSGHNTVSWYQQALGQGPQFIFQYYREEENGRGNFPPRFSGLQFPNYSSELNVNALELDDSALYLCASSSWGYGNTIYFGEGSWLTVV.

The J gene is TRBJ2-2, the V gene TRBV18; TRBD1 matches at 7 bases. The CDR3 sequence is 17 residues long. The trim removed 1 base at V and 2 bases at J, leaving 7 bases unmatched. Germline loops: CDR1 KGHSH, CDR2 LQKENI. This CDR3 is CASSPRNVGGNTGELFF. Here the CDR3 DNA reads TGTGCCAGCTCACCACGAAATGTAGGGGGCAACACCGGGGAGCTGTTTTTT.

This clone came up a few times. The rearrangement joins TRBV28 to TRBJ2-7, with 13 bases fitting TRBD2. In germline, CDR1 is MDHEN, CDR2 SYDVKM. Trimming at V came to 5 bases and at J to 0 bases, leaving 4 bases not matched to a gene. The CDR3 extends over 16 amino acids. The DNA of the CDR3 is TGTGCCAGCAGTATTCGGACTAGCGGGAGCTCCTACGAGCAGTACTTC. Its protein is CASSIRTSGSSYEQYF.

The J gene is TRBJ1-2, the V gene TRBV7-2, with D perhaps matching TRBD1 (6 bases). The CDR3 runs to 16 residues. Trimming took off 2 bases at V and 0 bases at J, with 13 bases between the two ends. CDR1 and CDR2 from the germline V gene are SGHTA and FQGNSA. As DNA, the CDR3 is TGTGCCAGCAGCTTACAGGGGACCGTAGCTAACTATGGCTACACCTTC. Protein: CASSLQGTVANYGYTF.

CDR3 region: CASSRGGEQYF. As DNA, the CDR3 is TGTGCCAGCAGCCGCGGTGGCGAGCAGTACTTC. The rearrangement joins TRBV7-9 to TRBJ2-7; the D is unclear. Per the germline V gene, CDR1 is SEHNR and CDR2 is FQNEAQ (reference sequence). Trimming cost V 5 bases and J 6 bases, with 8 bases left between them. The CDR3 sequence is 11 residues long.

The rearrangement joins TRBV6-6 to TRBJ1-5; D ambiguous. The CDR3 extends over 11 amino acids. Trimming took 5 bases from V and 4 from J, leaving 3 bases between them. CDR1 and CDR2 (germline): MNHNY, SVGAGI (reference sequence). The CDR3 nucleotides read TGTGCCAGCAGTGATAATCAGCCCCAGCATTTT. It specifies CASSDNQPQHF.

The chain couples TRBV28 to TRBJ2-7, with 13 bases lining up with TRBD2. Trimming took 4 bases from V and 0 from J; bases not matched to a gene: 6. The CDR3 runs 17 residues. Per germline, CDR1 MDHEN and CDR2 SYDVKM. CDR3 in amino acids: CASSWGTSGTPSYEQYF. The CDR3 DNA follows: TGTGCCAGCAGTTGGGGGACTAGCGGGACCCCCTCCTACGAGCAGTACTTC.

The rearrangement links TRBV27 to TRBJ1-6; D possibly corresponds to TRBD1 (6 bases). V shed 5 bases and J shed 13 bases, with 18 bases lying between them. The length of the CDR3 is 14 residues. Germline V gives CDR1 MNHEY, CDR2 SMNVEV (reference sequence). CDR3 in amino acids: CASSGSGTTLPLHF. DNA of the CDR3: TGTGCCAGCAGTGGATCCGGGACAACCCTCCCCCTCCACTTT.

This chain connects TRBV12-1 to TRBJ2-1; the tabulated D call, TRBD2, remains unverified against the DNA. TRBV12-1 is a known pseudogene. There are 16 residues in the CDR3. The CDR3 loop is CASSFWDFSRYNEQFF. In nucleotides, the CDR3 is TGTGCCAGCAGCTTTTGGGACTTCAGTCGGTACAATGAGCAGTTCTTC.

The V and J genes are TRBV27 and TRBJ2-1; D not resolved. V lost 3 bases and J lost 1, with 7 bases in between. The CDR3 length is 14 residues. Per germline, CDR1 MNHEY and CDR2 SMNVEV (reference sequence). The CDR3 region is CASSFKSSYNEQFF. DNA for the CDR3: TGTGCCAGCAGTTTTAAGTCGTCCTACAATGAGCAGTTCTTC.

V usage is TRBV2 and J usage is TRBJ1-1; 9 nucleotides match TRBD1. V shed 4 bases and J 6 bases; nucleotides not matched to a gene: 3. This CDR3 has 13 amino acids. Germline assignment: CDR1 SNHLY and CDR2 FYNNEI. The CDR3 is CASSGGTGPEAFF. DNA for the CDR3: TGTGCCAGCAGTGGAGGGACAGGGCCTGAAGCTTTCTTT.

The chain uses TRBV5-1 and TRBJ1-4; possibly TRBD1 for D (5 bases). Germline lookup yields CDR1 SGHRS and CDR2 YFSETQ. This CDR3 is built from 14 residues. The V gene lost 0 bases and the J gene lost 12 bases, with 15 bases spanning the gap. CDR3 region: CASSLESGLRELFF. DNA of the CDR3: TGCGCCAGCAGCTTGGAATCGGGACTGAGGGAACTGTTTTTT.

The V call is TRBV5-5, the J call TRBJ2-1; TRBD2 is a possible D gene (7 bases). The germline gives CDR1 SGHKS, CDR2 YYEKEE (reference sequence). CDR3 length: 15 residues. The V end was cut by 1 base, the J end by 5 bases, with 13 bases between. The CDR3 nucleotides are TGTGCCAGCAGCTTGTCCCGGGGGGCTCACAATGAGCAGTTCTTC. Translation gives CASSLSRGAHNEQFF.

J is TRBJ2-2 and V is TRBV5-4; TRBD2 might be the D (6 bases). The germline V gene encodes CDR1 SGHNT and CDR2 YYREEE (reference sequence). The ends were cut back, 1 base at V and 5 bases at J, with 12 bases in the middle. The CDR3 runs 15 residues. The CDR3 reads CASSLNRGGTGELFF. As DNA, the CDR3 is TGTGCCAGCAGCTTGAATCGCGGAGGGACCGGGGAGCTGTTTTTT.